This passage covers 4 T cell receptor beta chains from one sample sequenced in a study of blood T cell repertoires in COVID-19. Only in-frame clones appear in the TCRdb table, and some are missing; sequencing was by immunoSEQ multiplex PCR. The sample yields approximately 300,000 clones, over 80% seen once. Sequences were obtained from peripheral blood. These TCRs come from a woman between 50 and 59 years old with active or convalescent COVID-19.

This clone was seen once. The chain has TRBV27 and TRBJ2-5; D unclear. This CDR3 has 14 amino acids. V was shortened by 3 bases and J by 1 base, with 9 bases between the two germline ends. CDR1 and CDR2 from the germline V gene are MNHEY and SMNVEV (reference sequence). The CDR3 DNA sequence: TGTGCCAGCAGTTTCAATATGGCCCAAGAGACCCAGTACTTC. Translation: CASSFNMAQETQYF.

The rearrangement links TRBV2 to TRBJ2-5; 8 bases match TRBD1. Germline CDR1 is SNHLY and CDR2 is FYNNEI. V lost 6 bases, J lost 6 bases, and 9 bases stayed unmatched. The CDR3 length is 14 residues. CDR3 sequence (DNA): TGTGCCAGCAGCGGCCAGGGGGCGAGTAAGACCCAGTACTTC. It encodes CASSGQGASKTQYF.

The V call is TRBV30, the J call TRBJ2-7, with TRBD2 identical over 9 bases. The germline V gene has CDR1 GTSNPN and CDR2 SVGIG (reference sequence). The CDR3 runs to 16 residues. V lost 4 bases to trimming and J lost 7 bases; unmatched junction nucleotides: 17. CDR3 sequence: CAWNRGGGRALGEQYF. The CDR3 bases are TGTGCCTGGAATCGTGGGGGCGGGAGGGCCCTTGGGGAGCAGTACTTC.

J is TRBJ2-1 and V is TRBV9; 8 nucleotides agree with TRBD2. J gave up 7 bases and V 0 bases, and 6 bases lay outside the gene matches. This CDR3 is built from 15 residues. Germline assignment: CDR1 SGDLS and CDR2 YYNGEE. The CDR3 region is CASSVDGRALNEQFF. The CDR3 nucleotides are TGTGCCAGCAGCGTAGACGGGAGGGCTTTGAATGAGCAGTTCTTC.